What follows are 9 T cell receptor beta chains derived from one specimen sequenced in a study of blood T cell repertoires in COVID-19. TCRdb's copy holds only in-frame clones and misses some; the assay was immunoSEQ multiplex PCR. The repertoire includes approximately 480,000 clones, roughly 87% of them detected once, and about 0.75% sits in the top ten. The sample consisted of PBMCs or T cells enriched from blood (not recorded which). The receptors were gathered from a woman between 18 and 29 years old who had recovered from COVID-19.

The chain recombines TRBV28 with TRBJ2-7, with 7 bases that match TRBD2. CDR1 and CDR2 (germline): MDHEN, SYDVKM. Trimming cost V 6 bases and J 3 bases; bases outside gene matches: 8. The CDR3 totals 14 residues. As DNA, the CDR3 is TGTGCCAGCAGGCCACCCGGGACTAACTACGAGCAGTACTTC. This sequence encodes CASRPPGTNYEQYF.

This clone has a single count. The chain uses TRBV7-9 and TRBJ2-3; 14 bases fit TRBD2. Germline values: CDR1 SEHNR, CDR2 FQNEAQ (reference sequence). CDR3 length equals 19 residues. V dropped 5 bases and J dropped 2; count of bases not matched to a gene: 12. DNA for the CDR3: TGTGCCAGCAGCCCCGCAACCGGGACTAGCGGGGGATTCACAGATACGCAGTATTTT. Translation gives CASSPATGTSGGFTDTQYF.

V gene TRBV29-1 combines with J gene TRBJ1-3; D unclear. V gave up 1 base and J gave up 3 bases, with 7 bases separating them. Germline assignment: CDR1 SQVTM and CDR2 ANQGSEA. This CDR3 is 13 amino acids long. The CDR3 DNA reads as TGCAGCGTTGAAGTTCCAGGTGGAAACACCATATATTTT. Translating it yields CSVEVPGGNTIYF. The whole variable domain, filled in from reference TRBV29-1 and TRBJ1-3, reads SAVISQKPSRDICQRGTSLTIQCQVDSQVTMMFWYRQQPGQSLTLIATANQGSEATYESGFVIDKFPISRPNLTFSTLTVSNMSPEDSSIYLCSVEVPGGNTIYFGEGSWLTVV.

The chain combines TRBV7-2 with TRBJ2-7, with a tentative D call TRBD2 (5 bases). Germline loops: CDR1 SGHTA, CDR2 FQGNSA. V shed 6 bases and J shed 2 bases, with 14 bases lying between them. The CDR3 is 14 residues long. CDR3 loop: CASSSDWQTYEQYF. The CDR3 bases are TGTGCCAGCAGTTCGGACTGGCAGACCTACGAGCAGTACTTC.

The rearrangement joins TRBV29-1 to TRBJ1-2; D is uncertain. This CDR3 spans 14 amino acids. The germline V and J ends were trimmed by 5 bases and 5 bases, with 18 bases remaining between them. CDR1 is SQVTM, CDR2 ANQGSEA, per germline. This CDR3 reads CSVPSGVRSYGYTF. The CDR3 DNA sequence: TGCAGCGTTCCCAGCGGAGTGCGCTCTTATGGCTACACCTTC.

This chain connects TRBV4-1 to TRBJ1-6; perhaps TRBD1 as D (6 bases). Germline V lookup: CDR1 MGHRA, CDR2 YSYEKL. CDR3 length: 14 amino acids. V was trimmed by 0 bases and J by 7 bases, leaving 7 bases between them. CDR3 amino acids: CASSQDQGNSPLHF. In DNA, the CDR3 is TGCGCCAGCAGCCAAGACCAGGGGAATTCACCCCTCCACTTT.

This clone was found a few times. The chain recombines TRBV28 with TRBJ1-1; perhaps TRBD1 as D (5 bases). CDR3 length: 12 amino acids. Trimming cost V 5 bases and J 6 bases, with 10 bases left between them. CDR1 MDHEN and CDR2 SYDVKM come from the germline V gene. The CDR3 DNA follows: TGTGCCAGCAGTCCAAGACAGCCTGAAGCTTTCTTT. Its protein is CASSPRQPEAFF.

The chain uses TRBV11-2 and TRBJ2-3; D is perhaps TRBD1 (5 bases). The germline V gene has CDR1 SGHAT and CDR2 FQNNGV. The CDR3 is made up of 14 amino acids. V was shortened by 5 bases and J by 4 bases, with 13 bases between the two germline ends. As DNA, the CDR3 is TGTGCCAGCAGCCTTCTTCGACAGCCAGATACGCAGTATTTT. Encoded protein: CASSLLRQPDTQYF.

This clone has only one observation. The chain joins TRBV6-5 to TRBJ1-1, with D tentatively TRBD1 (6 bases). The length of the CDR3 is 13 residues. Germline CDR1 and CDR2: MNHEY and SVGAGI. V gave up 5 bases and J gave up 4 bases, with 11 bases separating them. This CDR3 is CASSRGGFTEAFF. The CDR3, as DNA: TGTGCCAGCAGTCGGGGGGGCTTCACTGAAGCTTTCTTT.